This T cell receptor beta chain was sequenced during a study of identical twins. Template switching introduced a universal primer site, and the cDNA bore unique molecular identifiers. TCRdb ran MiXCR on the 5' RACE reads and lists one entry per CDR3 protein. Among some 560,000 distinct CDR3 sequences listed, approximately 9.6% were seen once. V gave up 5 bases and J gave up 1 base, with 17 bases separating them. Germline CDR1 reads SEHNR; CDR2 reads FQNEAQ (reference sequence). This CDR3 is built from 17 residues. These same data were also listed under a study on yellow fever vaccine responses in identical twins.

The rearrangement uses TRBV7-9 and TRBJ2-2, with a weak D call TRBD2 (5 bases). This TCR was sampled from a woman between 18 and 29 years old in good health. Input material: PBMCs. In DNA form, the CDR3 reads TGTGCCAGCAGCAACCGGGGAGACCGGGAGAACACCGGGGAGCTGTTTTTT. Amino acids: CASSNRGDRENTGELFF.